These 24 T cell receptor beta chains were sequenced from one sample in a study of breast tumors, draining lymph nodes, adjacent tissues. Breast cancer patients provided tissue from their axillary draining lymph nodes. Using its own MiXCR run on the multiplex PCR reads, TCRdb lists one record per CDR3 protein. This table has 130,000 or so distinct CDR3 sequences, approximately 29% appearing once. The sequencing input was axillary lymph node tissue. These receptors all stem from a female donor with breast cancer. Some clones in this sample may be carry-over from other donors' samples.

In its sample, this clonotype was seen many times. This chain uses TRBV7-9 with TRBJ2-5, with a weak D call TRBD1 (6 bases). Trimming stripped 3 bases from V and 4 bases from J, with 15 bases between. This CDR3 spans 15 amino acids. Germline V lookup: CDR1 SEHNR, CDR2 FQNEAQ (reference sequence). The CDR3 DNA reads as TGTGCCAGCAGCTTTCGACAGGCGGGCTTAGAGACCCAGTACTTC. Residues: CASSFRQAGLETQYF.

Ten or more counts support this clonotype. The J gene is TRBJ2-7, the V gene TRBV6-2 or TRBV6-3; 10 nucleotides line up with TRBD2. This CDR3 has 13 residues. V shed 10 bases and J 2 bases; nucleotides not matched to a gene: 5. In germline, CDR1 is MNHEY, CDR2 SVGEGT. The CDR3 spells CATQRGGTYEQYF. The CDR3 DNA is TGTGCCACCCAGCGGGGGGGAACCTACGAGCAGTACTTC.

The chain has TRBV20-1 and TRBJ1-4, with D perhaps matching TRBD1 (5 bases). From germline, CDR1 is DFQATT and CDR2 SNEGSKA (reference sequence). This CDR3 is 16 amino acids long. The V end lost 3 bases, the J end lost 7 bases, and 21 bases lay between the germline ends. DNA for the CDR3: TGCAGTGCTAGTCCGACCCGGACATCAAGTAGTGAAAAACTGTTTTTT. As protein: CSASPTRTSSSEKLFF.

The J gene is TRBJ1-1, the V gene TRBV12-3 or TRBV12-4; D is unclear. Trimming stripped 3 bases from V and 1 base from J, with 9 bases between. This CDR3 has 14 residues. CDR3 in DNA: TGTGCCAGCAGTTTTTGGGTCGGGAACACTGAAGCTTTCTTT. Translation: CASSFWVGNTEAFF.

The CDR3 protein is CASSQFGGPYEQYF. Written as DNA, the CDR3 is TGCGCCAGCAGCCAATTTGGAGGCCCCTACGAGCAGTACTTC. V is TRBV4-3 and J is TRBJ2-7; weak D call: TRBD2 (5 bases). The CDR3 has 14 amino acids. V was cut by 2 bases and J by 2 bases, with 10 bases left in between. From germline, CDR1 is LGHNA and CDR2 YSLEER.

The V gene is TRBV4-2, the J gene TRBJ2-7, with 9 bases that match TRBD1. The V segment lost 5 bases and the J segment 0 bases; nucleotides outside the gene matches: 5. Germline V CDR1 and CDR2: LGHNA, YNFKEQ. This CDR3 region has 15 residues. CDR3 in DNA: TGTGCCAGCAGCTCTGGGACAGGGAGCTCCTACGAGCAGTACTTC. Translated, it gives CASSSGTGSSYEQYF.

This clonotype was detected ten times or more. This chain connects TRBV6-1 to TRBJ2-5; D is unresolved. V dropped 0 bases and J dropped 3 bases, with 11 bases sitting between them. Germline lookup yields CDR1 MNHNS and CDR2 SASEGT. The CDR3 is made up of 15 amino acids. Here the CDR3 reads CASSEAWSQEETQYF. The DNA of the CDR3 is TGTGCCAGCAGTGAAGCGTGGAGCCAAGAAGAGACCCAGTACTTC.

Concerning this clonotype: This may be a read error, as it is one base from a much larger clone. The chain joins TRBV3-1 to TRBJ1-6; 8 bases are shared with TRBD1. The germline V gene encodes CDR1 LGHDT and CDR2 YNNKEL (reference sequence). CDR3 length: 14 amino acids. The CDR3 region is CASSRTGYNSPPHF. The DNA of the CDR3 is TGTGCCAGCAGCCGGACAGGGTATAATTCACCCCCCCACTTT.

Worth noting for this clonotype: No conserved phenylalanine or tryptophan is present at the end of the CDR3, so a read error is the likely explanation. The V call is TRBV6-4, the J call TRBJ2-1; 9 positions agree with TRBD2. From germline, CDR1 is MRHNA and CDR2 SNTAGT. The V and J ends lost 4 bases and 7 bases, in that order; junction bases with no gene match: 20. The CDR3 contains 19 residues. The CDR3 DNA reads as TGTGCCAGCAGTGGGAGGTTTCCCCCCCGCTTTGCGGGGGGGAATGAGCAGTTCGTC. Translating it yields CASSGRFPPRFAGGNEQFV.

The gene calls are TRBV19 and TRBJ1-1; D is perhaps TRBD1 (6 bases). With 5 bases removed from V and 3 bases from J, the gap between germline ends came to 16 bases. CDR1 is LNHDA and CDR2 is SQIVND in the germline V gene (reference sequence). The length of the CDR3 is 15 residues. Here the CDR3 DNA reads TGTGCCAGTAGTTCCAGGGGTGAGGCGGACACTGAAGCTTTCTTT. Residues: CASSSRGEADTEAFF.

As concerns this clonotype: A much larger clone is a single base away; this may be a read error. This chain links TRBV6-1 with TRBJ1-5, with 8 bases identical to TRBD1. The CDR3 totals 15 residues. In germline, CDR1 is MNHNS, CDR2 SASEGT. CDR3 coding DNA: TGTGCCGGCAGTACGACCGGGACAGGAAATCAGCCCCAGCATTTT. Its protein is CAGSTTGTGNQPQHF.

Notes on this clonotype: A read error is possible here, since a much larger clone lies one base away. The gene calls are TRBV9 and TRBJ2-1; 8 positions match TRBD2. Germline CDR1 reads SGDLS; CDR2 reads YYNGEE. The CDR3 covers 17 residues. The V and J ends lost 2 bases and 9 bases, in that order; junction bases with no gene match: 16. The CDR3 spells CASSVGKRGTPLAEQFF. Written as DNA, the CDR3 is TGTGCCAGCAGCGTCGGGAAGCGGGGGACCCCCTTGGCTGAGCAGTTCTTC. Drawing the rest from reference TRBV9 and TRBJ2-1, the complete variable domain is DSGVTQTPKHLITATGQRVTLRCSPRSGDLSVYWYQQSLDQGLQFLIQYYNGEERAKGNILERFSAQQFPDLHSELNLSSLELGDSALYFCASSVGKRGTPLAEQFFGPGTRLTVL.

This clonotype was detected only a few times. A read error is possible here, since a much larger clone lies one base away. The chain links TRBV7-2 to TRBJ2-5; TRBD2 aligns across 11 bases. Germline-derived CDR1 and CDR2 are SGHTA and FQGNSA. The CDR3 runs to 15 residues. CDR3 coding DNA: TGTGCCAGCAGCCGCACTAGCGGGGGAGGAGAGACCCAGCACTTC. Its translation: CASSRTSGGGETQHF.

This clonotype was picked up a small number of times. A read error may be the cause here, since a much bigger clone is one base away. The chain employs TRBV20-1 and TRBJ2-2, with no clear D. This CDR3 region has 15 residues. Trimming took 3 bases from V and 6 from J, leaving 17 bases between them. Germline V gene data show CDR1 as DFQATT and CDR2 as SNEGSKA (reference sequence). The CDR3 loop reads CSASNSDHDAGELFF. In DNA form, the CDR3 reads TGCAGTGCTAGTAACAGTGACCACGATGCCGGGGAGCTGTTTTTT.

This clonotype was detected many times. The rearrangement joins TRBV20-1 to TRBJ2-4; TRBD1 aligns across 8 bases. CDR3 length: 15 residues. The trim removed 6 bases at V and 7 bases at J, leaving 14 bases unmatched. Germline CDR1 reads DFQATT; CDR2 reads SNEGSKA (reference sequence). CDR3 coding DNA: TGCAGTGCCCAGGAGGGTTGGGACAGGTATAACATTCAGTACTTC. Its translation: CSAQEGWDRYNIQYF.

This clonotype was detected ten times or more. At one end the junction does not follow the germline gene, possibly because of a read error. The V and J genes are TRBV7-7 and TRBJ2-1, with a possible D match to TRBD1 (5 bases). The CDR3 totals 15 residues. CDR1 and CDR2 (germline): SSHAT, FNYEAQ (reference sequence). CDR3 bases: TGTGCTAGCAGCGCCTCAGACAGTTCCTACAATGAGCAGTTCTTC. Amino acids: CASSASDSSYNEQFF.

In its sample, this clonotype was seen many times. V gene TRBV7-2 combines with J gene TRBJ2-7, with 7 bases that match TRBD1. This CDR3 spans 15 amino acids. V shed 1 base and J 2 bases; nucleotides not matched to a gene: 5. Germline V CDR1 and CDR2: SGHTA, FQGNSA. CDR3 in amino acids: CASSLDGTDPYEQYF. CDR3 bases: TGTGCCAGCAGCTTAGATGGGACAGACCCCTACGAGCAGTACTTC.

Note on this clonotype: A much larger clone differs by one base, so this may be a read error. The chain recombines TRBV28 with TRBJ2-7, with D unresolved. V gave up 4 bases and J gave up 3 bases, with 25 bases separating them. CDR3 length: 18 residues. Germline V gives CDR1 MDHEN, CDR2 SYDVKM. This chain's CDR3 is CASSSSIPVSEDFYEQYF. In DNA form, the CDR3 reads TGTGCCAGCAGTTCTTCCATTCCAGTAAGCGAGGATTTCTACGAGCAGTACTTC.

This clonotype has only one observation. The V gene is TRBV19, the J gene TRBJ2-1; TRBD2 matches at 10 bases. Trimming at V came to 9 bases and at J to 8 bases, leaving 7 bases not matched to a gene. Germline V gene lookup returns CDR1 LNHDA and CDR2 SQIVND (reference sequence). This CDR3 contains 13 residues. The CDR3 loop is CASIRAGGYEQFF. In nucleotides, the CDR3 is TGTGCCAGCATAAGAGCGGGGGGGTATGAGCAGTTCTTC.

This clonotype has a count of ten or more. The chain employs TRBV12-3 or TRBV12-4 and TRBJ1-5; D gene uncertain. The CDR3 is made up of 14 amino acids. V gave up 3 bases and J gave up 4 bases, with 10 bases separating them. The CDR3 DNA follows: TGTGCCAGCAGTTTTTATGGTAGAAATCAGCCCCAGCATTTT. It codes for CASSFYGRNQPQHF.

About this clonotype: One end of the junction fails to match germline, which may point to a read error. V and J are TRBV7-7 and TRBJ2-7; D possibly matches TRBD1 or TRBD2 (5 bases each). This CDR3 spans 16 amino acids. The germline CDR1 and CDR2 sequences are SSHAT and FNYEAQ (reference sequence). CDR3: CASSSVQGTESYEQYF. In DNA, the CDR3 is TGTGCTAGCAGCAGTGTTCAAGGGACGGAATCCTACGAGCAGTACTTC. The full variable domain, its missing parts supplied by reference TRBV7-7 and TRBJ2-7, is GAGVSQSPRYKVTKRGQDVTLRCDPISSHATLYWYQQALGQGPEFLTYFNYEAQPDKSGLPSDRFSAERPEGSISTLTIQRTEQRDSAMYRCASSSVQGTESYEQYFGPGTRLTVT.

By share of the sample, this clonotype is large. The V call is TRBV7-9, the J call TRBJ1-4, with D perhaps TRBD1 (6 bases). Trimming took off 9 bases at V and 1 base at J, with 9 bases between the two ends. The germline V gene has CDR1 SEHNR and CDR2 FQNEAQ (reference sequence). CDR3 size: 13 residues. CDR3 DNA: TGTGCCAGTCAGGGGAGAACTAATGAAAAACTGTTTTTT. It codes for CASQGRTNEKLFF.

The sample holds a few counts of this clonotype. Being one base from a much bigger clone, this may be a read error. V usage is TRBV20-1 and J usage is TRBJ2-1; D uncertain. CDR3 length: 12 residues. The germline V gene encodes CDR1 DFQATT and CDR2 SNEGSKA (reference sequence). In DNA form, the CDR3 reads TGCAGTGCTCTACGGTCCTACAATGAGCCGTTCTTC. Its translation is CSALRSYNEPFF.

Note on this clonotype: This may come from a read error, since a much larger clone is one base off. This chain links TRBV19 with TRBJ2-3; D gene uncertain. Trimming shortened V by 3 bases and J by 6 bases, and 13 bases separated the two germline ends. This CDR3 is built from 14 residues. CDR1 and CDR2 from the germline V gene are LNHDA and SQIVND (reference sequence). The CDR3 spells CASSISRFKDTQYF. The DNA for the CDR3 is TGTGCCAGTAGTATCTCGAGGTTCAAGGATACGCAGTATTTT.